This record concerns one TCR beta chain sequence. Its antigen is not identified. The PCR was carried out with 60 Vbeta primers and 13 Jbeta primers. The data were produced by immunoSEQ multiplex PCR, yet TCRdb's version contains in-frame clones alone and is incomplete. The data include about 50,000 clones; the top ten clones carry approximately 13%. This specimen belongs to a study of cytomegalovirus exposure and HLA in healthy donors. Study outcomes and limitations: As was reported, the classifier diagnosed cytomegalovirus status with high specificity and sensitivity.

Germline V gene sequence: CDR1 SGHRS, CDR2 YFSETQ. V lost 0 bases, J lost 2 bases, and 9 bases lay in between. There are 14 residues in the CDR3. Healthy people donating bone marrow made up the donors. Donors were nominally healthy when sampled, though unrecorded immune exposures were likely. This chain joins TRBV5-1 and TRBJ2-7; weak D call: TRBD1 (6 bases). The sequencing input was PBMCs. The source is a woman in her sixties or seventies in good health and CMV-seropositive. CDR3 nucleotide sequence: TGCGCCAGCAGCTTGGCACAGGGAACCTACGAGCAGTACTTC. Translating it yields CASSLAQGTYEQYF. The whole variable domain, remainder taken from reference TRBV5-1 and TRBJ2-7, is KAGVTQTPRYLIKTRGQQVTLSCSPISGHRSVSWYQQTPGQGLQFLFEYFSETQRNKGNFPGRFSGRQFSNSRSEMNVSTLELGDSALYLCASSLAQGTYEQYFGPGTRLTVT.